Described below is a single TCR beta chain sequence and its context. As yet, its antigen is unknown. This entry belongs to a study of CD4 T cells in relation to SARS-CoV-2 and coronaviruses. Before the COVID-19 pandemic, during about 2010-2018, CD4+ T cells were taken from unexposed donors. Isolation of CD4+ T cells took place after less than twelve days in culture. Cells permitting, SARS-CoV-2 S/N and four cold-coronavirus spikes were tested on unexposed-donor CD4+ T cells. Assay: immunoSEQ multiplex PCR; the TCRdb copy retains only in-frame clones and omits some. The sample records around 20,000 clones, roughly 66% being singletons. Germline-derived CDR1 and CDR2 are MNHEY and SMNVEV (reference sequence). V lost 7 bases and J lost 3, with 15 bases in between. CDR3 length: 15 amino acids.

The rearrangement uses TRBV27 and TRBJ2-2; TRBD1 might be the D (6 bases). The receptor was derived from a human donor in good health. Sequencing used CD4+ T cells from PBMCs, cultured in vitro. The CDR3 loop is CASTPRDTYTGELFF. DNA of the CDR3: TGTGCCAGCACCCCCCGGGACACATACACCGGGGAGCTGTTTTTT.